The T cell receptor beta chain described here comes from a study of T cell repertoires in cytomegalovirus infection. Overall study: Evidence of both CMV infection and a matching HLA type came from public TCR beta signatures. Study results and caveats: Cumulative frequency (of public TCR beta family members) identified carriers of CMV plus the relevant HLA. HLA-C-restricted CMV-specific TCR beta clonotypes prevailed in the ex vivo response.

The CDR3 consists of 15 residues. In germline, CDR1 is SGHVS, CDR2 FNYEAQ. For this clonotype: Antigen specificity is unknown. One junction end does not reproduce the germline sequence, and a read error may be involved.

TCRdb re-called the reads through MiXCR, storing one row per CDR3 protein. The profile shows some 440,000 distinct CDR3 sequences, approximately 30% of them singletons. The sequenced material came from PBMCs. This chain joins TRBV7-6 and TRBJ2-1, with no clear D. This clonotype was sampled from a human donor in good health (CMV status not recorded). Some clones in this sample may be carry-over from other donors' samples. The CDR3: CASSSGAGIGSEQFF. The CDR3 DNA reads as TGTGCTAGCAGCTCCGGCGCAGGCATAGGTTCTGAGCAGTTCTTC.